The rows below give T cell receptor beta chains drawn from one sample of a study of CD8+ T cells in alopecia areata. Only in-frame clones appear in the TCRdb table, and some are missing; sequencing was by immunoSEQ multiplex PCR. The sample includes some 150,000 clones, 40% to 60% of them seen just once. Specimen: CD8+ T cells sorted from blood, collected at week 0. The receptors derive from a human donor with alopecia areata. CDR3s include the opening cysteine and the closing phenylalanine or tryptophan. A D gene is named only where the DNA matches it firmly. Size values are once, few and many counts, or a class for expanded clones, and some rows have none.

clone_size	v_call	j_call	d_call	cdr3_aa	cdr3_nt
NA	TRBV30	TRBJ2-4	NA	CAWSGLLAKNIQYF	TGTGCCTGGAGTGGGCTACTAGCCAAAAACATTCAGTACTTC
NA	TRBV6-5	TRBJ2-6	NA	CASSSQGSGANVLTF	TGTGCCAGCAGTTCCCAGGGATCTGGGGCCAACGTCCTGACTTTC
NA	TRBV30	TRBJ1-6	TRBD1	CAWSGTGGYSPLHF	TGTGCCTGGAGTGGGACAGGGGGATATTCACCCCTCCACTTT
few	TRBV25-1	TRBJ1-2	NA	CASSETVVYGYTF	TGTGCCAGCAGTGAAACAGTTGTCTATGGCTACACCTTC
few	TRBV29-1	TRBJ1-1	NA	CSVEGGETEAFF	TGCAGCGTTGAAGGGGGGGAAACTGAAGCTTTCTTT
NA	TRBV29-1	TRBJ1-1	NA	CSVLVTENTEAFF	TGCAGCGTTCTGGTGACGGAGAACACTGAAGCTTTCTTT
few	TRBV4-3	TRBJ2-2	NA	CASSQDRAGTTFGGELFF	TGCGCCAGCAGCCAAGATCGGGCAGGGACCACTTTCGGGGGGGAGCTGTTTTTT
NA	TRBV7-2	TRBJ1-1	NA	CASSIGGGVRAFF	TGTGCCAGCAGCATCGGAGGGGGAGTCCGGGCTTTCTTT
NA	TRBV4-3	TRBJ2-7	TRBD2	CASSQGSGNYEQYF	TGCGCCAGCAGCCAAGGTAGCGGGAACTACGAGCAGTACTTC
few	TRBV29-1	TRBJ2-3	NA	CSVVGGATDTQYF	TGCAGCGTAGTCGGGGGAGCCACAGATACGCAGTATTTT
NA	TRBV7-8	TRBJ1-4	NA	CASRGVATNEKLFF	TGTGCCAGCAGAGGGGTTGCAACTAATGAAAAACTGTTTTTT
few	TRBV30	TRBJ2-4	NA	CAWSNSYTPKNIQYF	TGTGCCTGGAGCAACTCTTATACACCCAAAAACATTCAGTACTTC
NA	TRBV6-5	TRBJ2-5	TRBD2	CASSFGSGAVGETQYF	TGTGCCAGCAGTTTTGGTAGCGGGGCCGTGGGGGAGACCCAGTACTTC
NA	TRBV4-3	TRBJ1-2	NA	CASSHRRGVFDGYTF	TGCGCCAGCAGCCACCGCAGGGGAGTATTCGATGGCTACACCTTC
NA	TRBV30	TRBJ2-7	TRBD1	CAWSADRIYEQYF	TGTGCCTGGAGTGCGGACAGGATCTACGAGCAGTACTTC
few	TRBV9	TRBJ2-1	TRBD2	CASSAGGGAYNEQFF	TGTGCCAGCAGCGCCGGGGGAGGGGCCTACAATGAGCAGTTCTTC
NA	TRBV9	TRBJ2-6	NA	CASSPPGANVLTF	TGTGCCAGCAGCCCCCCTGGGGCCAACGTCCTGACTTTC
NA	TRBV6-6	TRBJ2-3	NA	CASSPSRMGTDTQYF	TGTGCCAGCAGCCCCTCCCGGATGGGCACAGATACGCAGTATTTT
once	TRBV2	TRBJ2-7	NA	CASLGESYEQYF	TGTGCCAGCTTAGGGGAGTCCTACGAGCAGTACTTC
NA	TRBV2	TRBJ2-2	NA	CASSLGRSTGELFF	TGTGCCAGCAGCTTAGGTCGTAGCACCGGGGAGCTGTTTTTT
NA	TRBV13	TRBJ1-4	TRBD1	CASSSGQGGEKLFF	TGTGCCAGCAGCTCAGGACAGGGAGGTGAAAAACTGTTTTTT
NA	TRBV30	TRBJ1-5	NA	CAWSGGSINQPQHF	TGTGCCTGGAGTGGTGGGAGTATCAATCAGCCCCAGCATTTT
few	TRBV30	TRBJ2-1	NA	CAWSAMGYNEQFF	TGTGCCTGGAGCGCCATGGGGTACAATGAGCAGTTCTTC
NA	TRBV16	TRBJ1-5	TRBD1	CASSPRAGQENQPQHF	TGTGCCAGCAGCCCGAGGGCGGGACAGGAGAATCAGCCCCAGCATTTT
NA	TRBV6-1	TRBJ2-7	TRBD2	CASSDIGGGYEQYF	TGTGCCAGCAGTGATATCGGCGGGGGGTACGAGCAGTACTTC
few	TRBV4-1	TRBJ2-7	TRBD1	CASSPTGGEQYF	TGCGCCAGCAGCCCGACAGGGGGCGAGCAGTACTTC
few	TRBV4-3	TRBJ1-1	NA	CASSQDGVGSGEAFF	TGCGCCAGCAGCCAAGATGGCGTAGGGTCGGGTGAAGCTTTCTTT
few	TRBV29-1	TRBJ1-1	NA	CSVVAGLSEAFF	TGCAGCGTTGTCGCCGGGCTGTCTGAAGCTTTCTTT
few	TRBV7-9	TRBJ2-7	NA	CASGRKWDEQYF	TGTGCCAGCGGGAGGAAGTGGGACGAGCAGTACTTC
once	TRBV29-1	TRBJ2-1	TRBD1	CSVDQPGQGPYNEQFF	TGCAGCGTTGACCAGCCGGGACAGGGACCTTACAATGAGCAGTTCTTC
NA	TRBV11-2	TRBJ1-2	TRBD1	CASSLDRQGPYGYTF	TGTGCCAGCAGCTTAGATCGACAGGGTCCCTATGGCTACACCTTC
few	TRBV21-1	TRBJ1-6	NA	CASSKPDRADNSPLHF	TGTGCCAGCAGCAAACCGGACAGGGCGGATAATTCACCCCTCCACTTT
NA	TRBV27	TRBJ1-2	NA	CASRQTDNYGYTF	TGTGCCAGCAGACAGACGGATAACTATGGCTACACCTTC
NA	TRBV29-1	TRBJ1-1	NA	CSVVMALNTEAFF	TGCAGCGTTGTGATGGCCTTGAACACTGAAGCTTTCTTT
few	TRBV4-3	TRBJ1-6	NA	CASSQDRDTLTNSPLHF	TGCGCCAGCAGCCAAGATCGGGACACCTTGACAAATTCACCCCTCCACTTT
few	TRBV15	TRBJ1-1	TRBD1	CATSRPRTGKTEAFF	TGTGCCACCAGCAGGCCGCGGACAGGGAAGACTGAAGCTTTCTTT
few	TRBV7-3	TRBJ2-1	TRBD2	CASSRSGGTYNEQFF	TGTGCCAGCAGCCGGAGCGGGGGGACATACAATGAGCAGTTCTTC
NA	TRBV27	TRBJ2-7	NA	CASGRPESSYEQYF	TGTGCCAGTGGACGGCCCGAGAGCTCCTACGAGCAGTACTTC
NA	TRBV11-2	TRBJ2-3	NA	CASSRQPDTQYF	TGTGCCAGCAGCCGACAGCCAGATACGCAGTATTTT
NA	TRBV7-9	TRBJ2-7	NA	CASSFPSSYEQYF	TGTGCCAGCAGCTTCCCCAGCTCCTACGAGCAGTACTTC
few	TRBV5-6	TRBJ2-1	TRBD1	CASSPGTGWGYEQFF	TGTGCCAGCAGCCCCGGGACAGGGTGGGGGTATGAGCAGTTCTTC
NA	TRBV4-1	TRBJ2-3	TRBD2	CASSQENSGGTDTQYF	TGCGCCAGCAGCCAGGAGAATAGCGGGGGGACAGATACGCAGTATTTT
few	TRBV7-2	TRBJ1-3	NA	CASSLAWGGSGNTIYF	TGTGCCAGCAGCTTAGCATGGGGGGGCTCTGGAAACACCATATATTTT
NA	TRBV5-6	TRBJ2-5	TRBD2	CASSLILASGEETQYF	TGTGCCAGCAGCTTGATTCTGGCTAGCGGGGAAGAGACCCAGTACTTC
NA	TRBV4-2	TRBJ2-3	NA	CASSQTGDTQYF	TGTGCCAGCAGCCAAACAGGGGATACGCAGTATTTT
NA	TRBV7-9	TRBJ1-2	NA	CASSGQSYGYTF	TGTGCCAGCAGTGGACAGTCCTATGGCTACACCTTC